Sequencing of this T cell receptor (beta chain) was carried out in a study of T cell responses to AZD1222 COVID-19 vaccine. The V and J ends lost 3 bases and 0 bases respectively, with 13 bases between them. The CDR3 is made up of 16 amino acids. From germline, CDR1 is SGHRS and CDR2 YFSETQ. Produced via immunoSEQ multiplex PCR; TCRdb's table is partial and in-frame only. Among 180,000 or so clones listed, roughly 90% were seen once. Concerning this clone: Antigen unknown.

Study findings and constraints: Nearly half of spike-specific TCRs reportedly target variant regions that are unmutated in the B.1.351 and B.1.1.7 variants. Donor demographics were predominantly white British with a female majority; clonal diversity may be underestimated. Baseline serology detected seropositivity in only a handful of AZD1222 recipients.

This specimen consisted of peripheral blood, obtained 28 days after the second AZD1222 dose. V is TRBV5-1 and J is TRBJ1-5; tentative D call: TRBD1 (5 bases). The TCR comes from an adult who received the AZD1222 COVID-19 vaccine. Written as DNA, the CDR3 is TGCGCCAGCAGCTGGGGGACGCCGAATAGCAATCAGCCCCAGCATTTT. Translated: CASSWGTPNSNQPQHF.